This record looks at one T cell receptor (beta chain) sequence and its context. Sequencing was performed with immunoSEQ multiplex PCR; in TCRdb, only in-frame clones are kept and a portion is missing. The data show tens of thousands of clones, approximately 77% seen once. These data originate in a study of blood T cell repertoires in COVID-19. In the study overall: T cells, B-cell-depleted T cells, or PBMCs provided the cDNA or gDNA that served as material.

This CDR3 comprises 14 residues. The germline gives CDR1 SGHTA, CDR2 FQGNSA. The trim removed 6 bases at V and 4 bases at J, leaving 4 bases unmatched. The sequencing sample was made of peripheral blood. This clonotype was sampled from a human donor in a cohort sampled during active COVID-19. This sequence joins TRBV7-2 and TRBJ1-3; 9 bases are shared with TRBD1. CDR3 coding DNA: TGTGCCAGCAGTCAGACAGGGGGAGGAAACACCATATATTTT. It codes for CASSQTGGGNTIYF.